This entry is about one TCR beta chain. Its antigen has not been determined. The input lacks base qualities; no much larger clone sits a single base away. Using the deep immunoSEQ assay, TCR CDR3 regions were amplified from genomic DNA by multiplex PCR. For each cell subset, the extracted genomic DNA was distributed evenly across all wells of several immunoSEQ 96-well plates, and each plate served as one replicate. For sorted subsets, 150 to 200 ng genomic DNA, equal to 30,000 to 35,000 T cell genomes, was loaded into each replicate PCR. The purified libraries were quantified using a Qubit 3.0 fluorometer, sized with a Bioanalyzer 2100, and then quantified again using the KAPA Library Quantification kit. A separate single-read 150-cycle Illumina NextSeq 550 flow cell was used to sequence each immunoSEQ 96-well plate. As for the original processing: Because only junctional sequences without quality scores were contained in the immunoSEQ output, filtering matching that applied to full-length reads could not be performed. Sequences were annotated with PyIR, a Python wrapper for IgBLAST v1.9, using IMGT germline references to assign V/J genes and CDR3. Reads with weak V/J assignments (E-value above 1e-6), missing CDR3, stop codons, out-of-frame junctions, or ambiguous translated residues were removed. V3J clonotypes were defined by identical inferred V gene, J gene, and CDR3 amino acid sequence. To compute the percentage overlap between repertoires, the number of shared unique clonotypes was divided by the size of the smaller repertoire. Richness of each repertoire was evaluated using RTK rarefaction, the Chao1 estimator, and Recon v2.1 estimates of unobserved clonotypes. Generation probabilities were computed with OLGA for all TCRbeta clonotypes obtained by the gDNA method from several donors. TCRdb mirrors the immuneACCESS table, restricted to in-frame sequences. Some clones are absent from its copies; in checked studies, under half trace to an unresolved V gene, and the reason for the others is unknown. That table supplies the V and J calls and clone size; D and trimming were determined from the DNA. The sample has about 1.5 million clones on record, approximately 97% of them singletons. The top ten clones comprise approximately 1.2% of the sample.

These data come from a study of shared clonotypes between healthy human individuals (dated by TCRdb to the early 2020s). Context from the whole study: A couple of women and a few men aged 18 to 49 years were included in the cohort. Per donor, three plates each were used for CD4 naive and CD4 memory, two for CD8 naive, and one for CD8 memory. Blood TCR repertoires of a handful of healthy adults were deeply sequenced to estimate repertoire size and the extent of clonotype sharing between individuals. To increase sequencing depth and limit assay-specific biases, TCR repertoire library preparation and sequencing were carried out by different laboratories using diverse techniques. Between about 0.8 and 9 billion PBMCs per donor were obtained by leukapheresis.

Germline trimming amounts to 5 bases on V and 9 bases on J, with 5 as the count of junction bases outside the gene matches. Inclusive of the bounding cysteine and phenylalanine, the CDR3 is 15 residues long. CDR3 DNA is the only sequence kept; it has 45 bases, read in frame from the first base. According to the germline V gene, CDR1 reads SGHNT and CDR2 reads YENEEA. Healthy HIV-negative adults with no recently reported acute infections or vaccinations were included as donors. Every donor was a Caucasian adult residing in Nashville, Tennessee, USA. CD4+ T cells were enriched by magnetic negative selection, after which naive cells were positively selected on CD45RA and the negative fraction was taken as the memory subset. After blood collection by leukapheresis, PBMCs were isolated using Ficoll-Histopaque density gradient centrifugation and then cryopreserved in the vapor phase of liquid nitrogen. Analytical flow cytometry was used to check the purity and quantity of every magnetically sorted T cell population. Genomic DNA was isolated from each sorted fraction and quantified by UV absorbance on a Nanodrop 2000c.

Study-wide conclusions, independent of this receptor: The genetic and exposure-history diversity represented was limited by the small number of donors. Compared with non-shared clonotypes, the clonotypes found in all four sorted-subset donors had higher generation probabilities. Based on pairwise subsampling, the degree of clonotype sharing among donors was expected to be affected by sequencing depth. When several donors were compared, the shared fraction of clonotypes was roughly 5% for naive CD4, roughly 3.3% for naive CD8, roughly 2.5% for memory CD4, and 0.4% for memory CD8. Larger estimated clonotype richness was generally found for naive subsets than for memory subsets. Even with the large sequencing depth, rarefaction of the sorted-subset datasets indicated that sequencing was incomplete. Sampling was limited to blood, and TCR repertoires in tissue likely differ from TCR repertoires in blood.

This TCR was sampled from a man aged 25 to 40 in good health. What was sequenced was naive CD4+ T cells sorted from blood. The cell subset or site label corresponds to: CD45RA+ positively selected. The chain links TRBV11-3 with TRBJ2-1; 15 central nucleotides agree with TRBD2. The bases are TGTGCCAGCAGCCAGGGACTAGCGGGAGGCCCTGAGCAGTTCTTC. Its protein reads: CASSQGLAGGPEQFF.